This T cell receptor beta chain emerged from a study of radiotherapy plus CTLA-4 blockade in lung cancer. Study in general: The study recorded objective responses in roughly 18% of patients and disease control in approximately 33%.

The CDR3 loop spans 16 amino acids. The V gene's germline CDR1 is LNHDA and CDR2 SQIVND (reference sequence). J gave up 5 bases and V 1 base, and 9 bases lay outside the gene matches. Here immunoSEQ multiplex PCR was the method, and the copy in TCRdb shows in-frame clones only, minus some. The sample records around 59,000 clones, roughly 76% being singletons. V gene TRBV19 combines with J gene TRBJ2-5; 8 nucleotides align to TRBD2. The material sequenced was peripheral blood, taken from a patient treated with radiotherapy plus ipilimumab. This TCR came from a human donor with non-small cell lung cancer whose response to radiotherapy plus ipilimumab could not be evaluated. CDR3: CASSIAGGGTSETQYF. The CDR3 nucleotides read TGTGCCAGTAGTATAGCAGGCGGGGGGACATCCGAGACCCAGTACTTC.